One and the same sample provided the 3 T cell receptor beta chains below, sequenced in a study of blood T cells in healthy people across ages. Together with a sample-barcoded 5' primer, a J-beta primer mix was included in a second PCR lasting roughly 6 to 12 cycles. TCRdb reprocessed the 5' RACE reads via MiXCR and lists one record per CDR3 protein. The table records roughly 1.5 million distinct CDR3 sequences, around 40% of them present only once. Sequenced input: blood. Receptors originate from a woman between 18 and 29 years old in good health.

This clonotype was recorded a few times. Possible read error: a much larger clone is one base away. V is TRBV6-2 or TRBV6-3 and J is TRBJ1-2; D not resolved. The CDR3 is made up of 12 amino acids. Germline assignment: CDR1 MNHEY and CDR2 SVGEGT. Trimming took 5 bases from V and 2 from J, leaving 6 bases between them. CDR3 in amino acids: CASSHGNYGYTF. DNA of the CDR3: TGTGCCAGCAGTCACGGGAACTATGGCTACACCTTC.

The sample holds many counts of this clonotype. The chain joins TRBV10-3 to TRBJ1-4; D is possibly TRBD1 (5 bases). The CDR3 extends over 15 amino acids. Germline V gene lookup returns CDR1 ENHRY and CDR2 SYGVKD. V dropped 4 bases and J dropped 0 bases, with 9 bases sitting between them. In DNA form, the CDR3 reads TGTGCCATCAGTGGGGGCCCAACAACTAATGAAAAACTGTTTTTT. Protein sequence: CAISGGPTTNEKLFF.

The rearrangement joins TRBV6-5 to TRBJ2-4, with D perhaps TRBD2 (6 bases). The DNA matches TRBJ2-7 better at its end, which makes the J call doubtful. Germline V gene data show CDR1 as MNHEY and CDR2 as SVGAGI. The CDR3 is 15 residues long. The CDR3, as DNA: TGTGCCAGCAGTTACGGTCAGCGCGCGGGATACGAGCAGTACTTC. As protein: CASSYGQRAGYEQYF.